The 17 T cell receptor beta chains listed next were all sequenced from one sample in a study of vaccination and CD4 T cells after COVID-19 (dated by TCRdb to 2022 to 2024). The sample's treatment or condition label, decoded: approximately 9-day PBMC culture with coronavirus spike peptide pools or control peptides (ViraFEST assay). Their antigens are not known. Library preparation employed PCR. Reads for this sample came from an Illumina iSeq 100. At the Johns Hopkins FTIC core, DNA from the cultured CD4+ T cells underwent TCR sequencing with the Oncomine TCR Beta short-read assay. TCRdb cleaned the public reads at Q25 with fastp, built clones with MiXCR and kept in-frame beta chains. Each CDR3 protein appears once, grouped with its most common genes and DNA. The sample table records under 20,000 distinct CDR3 sequences; about 39% of these occur just once. The ten largest make up approximately 6.5% of the sample.

The material was CD4+ T cells from blood, cultured in vitro, obtained before SARS-CoV-2 vaccination. Receptors originate from a human donor who had recovered from COVID-19.

The chain couples TRBV7-9 to TRBJ1-2; D is possibly TRBD1 (5 bases). Germline values: CDR1 SEHNR, CDR2 FQNEAQ (reference sequence). This CDR3 spans 15 amino acids. V was cut by 4 bases and J by 6 bases, with 18 bases left in between. CDR3 bases: TGTGCCAGCAGCTCGACCCGGGACGTTACTAATGGCTACACCTTC. Amino acids: CASSSTRDVTNGYTF.

The chain employs TRBV9 and TRBJ2-2, with D hard to call. The ends were cut back, 0 bases at V and 5 bases at J, with 5 bases in the middle. CDR3 length equals 13 residues. Looked up from germline, CDR1 is SGDLS and CDR2 is YYNGEE. This CDR3 reads CASSVEYTGELFF. CDR3 nucleotide sequence: TGTGCCAGCAGCGTAGAGTATACCGGGGAGCTGTTTTTT.

The V call is TRBV7-2, the J call TRBJ1-1; 7 bases are a match to TRBD1. V shed 5 bases, J shed 6 bases, and the junction held 6 bases outside the gene matches. Germline V lookup: CDR1 SGHTA, CDR2 FQGNSA. The CDR3 runs to 13 residues. CDR3 loop: CASSPGGTAEAFF. The CDR3 region has the DNA TGTGCCAGCAGCCCAGGGGGTACCGCTGAAGCTTTCTTT.

The chain recombines TRBV11-2 with TRBJ2-5; D perhaps matches TRBD2 (5 bases). This CDR3 is 16 amino acids long. In germline, CDR1 is SGHAT, CDR2 FQNNGV. Trimming pared 5 bases from V and 9 bases from J, leaving 25 bases between. The CDR3 DNA follows: TGTGCCAGCAGCCGTCCCAAGGATCTAGCTCGTCGGGCCCAGTACTTC. Its translation is CASSRPKDLARRAQYF.

This clonotype counts as medium-sized (0.01 to 0.1%). This chain joins TRBV11-3 and TRBJ1-3; TRBD1 matches 7 bases. The CDR3 totals 17 residues. V lost 4 bases to trimming and J lost 4 bases; unmatched junction nucleotides: 13. CDR1 and CDR2 (germline): SGHNT, YENEEA. The CDR3 spells CASSSVRDSGTGNTIYF. CDR3 nucleotide sequence: TGTGCCAGCAGCTCCGTCCGGGACAGTGGGACCGGAAACACCATATATTTT.

This clonotype was counted a few times. The chain couples TRBV12-3 or TRBV12-4 to TRBJ1-2, with a weak D call TRBD1 (5 bases). V gave up 2 bases and J gave up 7 bases, with 11 bases separating them. There are 13 residues in the CDR3. CDR3 protein: CASSLTGDPGYTF. The CDR3 DNA sequence: TGTGCCAGCAGTTTAACGGGGGACCCTGGCTACACCTTC.

This clonotype was observed a few times. The chain joins TRBV30 to TRBJ1-2; D gene ambiguous. Germline V lookup: CDR1 GTSNPN, CDR2 SVGIG (reference sequence). The ends were cut back, 0 bases at V and 7 bases at J, with 6 bases in the middle. The CDR3 covers 11 residues. CDR3 bases: TGTGCCTGGAGTGTTTCTGGTGGCTACACCTTC. This translates into CAWSVSGGYTF.

The J gene is TRBJ1-2, the V gene TRBV27, with D possibly TRBD1 on 5 matching bases. V lost 1 base and J 4 bases, leaving 13 bases between the germline ends. CDR1 is MNHEY, CDR2 SMNVEV, per germline (reference sequence). The CDR3 is 15 residues long. The CDR3 DNA reads as TGTGCCAGCAGTTTATTTGGGGGTTTGGCCTATGGCTACACCTTC. Protein: CASSLFGGLAYGYTF.

The CDR3 loop reads CASSQERGNTEAFF. The CDR3, as DNA: TGTGCCAGCAGCCAAGAACGGGGGAACACTGAAGCTTTCTTT. The J gene is TRBJ1-1, the V gene TRBV4-2, with D uncertain. Germline CDR1 and CDR2: LGHNA and YNFKEQ. The length of the CDR3 is 14 residues. With 0 bases removed from V and 1 base from J, the gap between germline ends came to 6 bases.

The rearrangement links TRBV20-1 to TRBJ2-7; TRBD2 is a possible D gene (6 bases). The CDR3 loop spans 15 amino acids. CDR1 is DFQATT and CDR2 is SNEGSKA in the germline V gene (reference sequence). The V end was cut by 3 bases, the J end by 5 bases, with 20 bases between. CDR3 sequence (DNA): TGCAGTGCTAGTCTGATCTTGCGGGGAAGTAACGAGCAGTACTTC. Its translation: CSASLILRGSNEQYF.

The V gene is TRBV23-1, the J gene TRBJ2-7; D is uncertain. TRBV23-1 is reported as an ORF; its role is uncertain. The V gene lost 9 bases and the J gene lost 3 bases, with 3 bases spanning the gap. This CDR3 contains 9 residues. Here the CDR3 reads CARVYEQYF. DNA of the CDR3: TGCGCCAGAGTCTACGAGCAGTACTTC.

The chain recombines TRBV7-9 with TRBJ2-7; D not resolved. The CDR3 runs to 14 residues. Germline loops: CDR1 SEHNR, CDR2 FQNEAQ (reference sequence). Trimming stripped 5 bases from V and 2 bases from J, with 13 bases between. The CDR3 protein is CASSPETAPYEQYF. The CDR3 region has the DNA TGTGCCAGCAGCCCAGAGACGGCGCCCTACGAGCAGTACTTC.

The gene calls are TRBV20-1 and TRBJ1-1, with D perhaps TRBD1 (5 bases). V was shortened by 0 bases and J by 6 bases, with 20 bases between the two germline ends. Germline values: CDR1 DFQATT, CDR2 SNEGSKA (reference sequence). The CDR3 contains 16 residues. CDR3 nucleotides: TGCAGTGCTAGAGATCATATAAGGGCCTGGGGACCTGAAGCTTTCTTT. This translates into CSARDHIRAWGPEAFF.

This chain uses TRBV12-5 with TRBJ1-2; D gene uncertain. CDR3 size: 11 residues. V was pared by 3 bases and J by 5 bases, with 4 bases between. Germline V gene sequence: CDR1 LGHNT, CDR2 FRNRAP. In DNA, the CDR3 is TGTGCTAGTGGTTTCGAGTATGGCTACACCTTC. Protein product: CASGFEYGYTF.

The J gene is TRBJ2-3, the V gene TRBV9; 9 bases line up with TRBD1. CDR1 is SGDLS, CDR2 YYNGEE, per germline. The V and J ends lost 0 bases and 4 bases, in that order; junction bases with no gene match: 9. This CDR3 contains 17 residues. The CDR3 spells CASSVALRTGEADTQYF. As DNA, the CDR3 is TGTGCCAGCAGCGTAGCCCTCCGGACAGGGGAGGCAGATACGCAGTATTTT.

The rearrangement joins TRBV7-2 to TRBJ1-5; 9 bases align to TRBD1. Germline lookup yields CDR1 SGHTA and CDR2 FQGNSA. Unmatched junction bases numbered 5, after V lost 5 bases and J lost 3 bases. The CDR3 spans 15 residues. The CDR3 sequence is CASSPRTGVNQPQHF. The CDR3 bases are TGTGCCAGCAGCCCGCGGACAGGGGTCAATCAGCCCCAGCATTTT.

This clonotype was seen only a few times. The rearrangement uses TRBV6-2 or TRBV6-3 and TRBJ1-1, with 9 bases fitting TRBD1. J gave up 2 bases and V 5 bases, and 6 bases lay outside the gene matches. CDR1 MNHEY and CDR2 SVGEGT come from the germline V gene. This CDR3 comprises 15 residues. The CDR3 is CASSALTGGNTEAFF. The CDR3 DNA follows: TGTGCCAGCAGTGCTCTGACAGGGGGTAACACTGAAGCTTTCTTT.